This T cell receptor beta chain came from a study of blood T cell repertoires in COVID-19. Looked up from germline, CDR1 is MDHEN and CDR2 is SYDVKM. Trimming took 5 bases from V and 5 from J, leaving 16 bases between them. CDR3 length equals 14 residues. Sequencing was performed with immunoSEQ multiplex PCR; in TCRdb, only in-frame clones are kept and a portion is missing. The sample lists around 300,000 clones, around 81% occurring once. The sample consisted of peripheral blood. This TCR was sampled from a woman aged 45 to 65 with active or convalescent COVID-19. V gene TRBV28 combines with J gene TRBJ2-7; TRBD2 is a possible D gene (5 bases). CDR3 residues: CASSGGIAPHEQYF. The CDR3 DNA reads TGTGCCAGCAGTGGAGGAATTGCCCCCCACGAGCAGTACTTC.